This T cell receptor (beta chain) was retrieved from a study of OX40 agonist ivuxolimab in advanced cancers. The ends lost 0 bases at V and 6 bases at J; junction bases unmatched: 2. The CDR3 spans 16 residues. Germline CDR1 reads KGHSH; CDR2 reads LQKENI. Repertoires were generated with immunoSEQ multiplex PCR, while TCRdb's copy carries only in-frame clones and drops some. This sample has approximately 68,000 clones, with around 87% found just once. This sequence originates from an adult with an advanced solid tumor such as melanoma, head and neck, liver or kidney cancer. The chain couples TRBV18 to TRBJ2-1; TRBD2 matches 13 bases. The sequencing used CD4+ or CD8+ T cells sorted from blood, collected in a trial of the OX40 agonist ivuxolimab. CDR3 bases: TGTGCCAGCTCACCACCGGGACTAGCGGGGCCCAATGAGCAGTTCTTC. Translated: CASSPPGLAGPNEQFF.